Sequencing of this TCR beta chain was carried out in a study of blood T cell repertoires in COVID-19. Study at large: T cells, B-cell-depleted T cells, or PBMCs supplied cDNA or gDNA.

Seattle-derived patients entered the study during active infection and were followed longitudinally. The CDR3 extends over 13 amino acids. Losses at the gene ends were 2 bases for V and 10 bases for J; bases not matched to a gene: 7. Germline CDR1 and CDR2: GTSNPN and SVGIG (reference sequence). TCRdb's table, derived via immunoSEQ multiplex PCR, lists solely in-frame clones and lacks some. The sample has under 350,000 clones; around nine tenths are singletons. This clonotype was obtained from a woman aged 25 to 45 with COVID-19, enrolled during active disease. The material sequenced was peripheral blood. The chain links TRBV30 to TRBJ1-5; 8 nucleotides line up with TRBD1. Here the CDR3 reads CAWSINQGAPQHF. As DNA, the CDR3 is TGTGCCTGGAGTATAAACCAGGGGGCTCCCCAGCATTTT.